This T cell receptor beta chain was captured in a study of CD8 T cells in ankylosing spondylitis. V gave up 2 bases and J gave up 4 bases, with 0 bases separating them. The CDR3 covers 10 residues. Germline values: CDR1 SQVTM, CDR2 ANQGSEA. Libraries for TCR beta were made by quantitative 5'-RACE with molecular barcodes. TCRdb analysed the 5' RACE reads with MiXCR anew, one entry per CDR3 protein. The sample shows around 220,000 distinct CDR3 sequences, approximately 20% of them seen only once. A word on this clonotype: The antigen is not known.

General study results and limits: Ankylosing spondylitis blood appeared to be characterized by a TCR beta motif of 7 to 9 highly homologous variants. Those disease-linked clones were CD8+; they were also relatively rare in peripheral blood. Disease-linked clones reportedly showed significant enrichment in matched ankylosing spondylitis synovial fluid.

The sample consisted of blood, either unsorted or a sorted T cell fraction (not recorded which). The chain joins TRBV29-1 to TRBJ2-1; D not resolved. The receptor was derived from a male donor with ankylosing spondylitis. In DNA form, the CDR3 reads TGCAGCGTTGAATACAATGAGCAGTTCTTC. Encoded protein: CSVEYNEQFF.